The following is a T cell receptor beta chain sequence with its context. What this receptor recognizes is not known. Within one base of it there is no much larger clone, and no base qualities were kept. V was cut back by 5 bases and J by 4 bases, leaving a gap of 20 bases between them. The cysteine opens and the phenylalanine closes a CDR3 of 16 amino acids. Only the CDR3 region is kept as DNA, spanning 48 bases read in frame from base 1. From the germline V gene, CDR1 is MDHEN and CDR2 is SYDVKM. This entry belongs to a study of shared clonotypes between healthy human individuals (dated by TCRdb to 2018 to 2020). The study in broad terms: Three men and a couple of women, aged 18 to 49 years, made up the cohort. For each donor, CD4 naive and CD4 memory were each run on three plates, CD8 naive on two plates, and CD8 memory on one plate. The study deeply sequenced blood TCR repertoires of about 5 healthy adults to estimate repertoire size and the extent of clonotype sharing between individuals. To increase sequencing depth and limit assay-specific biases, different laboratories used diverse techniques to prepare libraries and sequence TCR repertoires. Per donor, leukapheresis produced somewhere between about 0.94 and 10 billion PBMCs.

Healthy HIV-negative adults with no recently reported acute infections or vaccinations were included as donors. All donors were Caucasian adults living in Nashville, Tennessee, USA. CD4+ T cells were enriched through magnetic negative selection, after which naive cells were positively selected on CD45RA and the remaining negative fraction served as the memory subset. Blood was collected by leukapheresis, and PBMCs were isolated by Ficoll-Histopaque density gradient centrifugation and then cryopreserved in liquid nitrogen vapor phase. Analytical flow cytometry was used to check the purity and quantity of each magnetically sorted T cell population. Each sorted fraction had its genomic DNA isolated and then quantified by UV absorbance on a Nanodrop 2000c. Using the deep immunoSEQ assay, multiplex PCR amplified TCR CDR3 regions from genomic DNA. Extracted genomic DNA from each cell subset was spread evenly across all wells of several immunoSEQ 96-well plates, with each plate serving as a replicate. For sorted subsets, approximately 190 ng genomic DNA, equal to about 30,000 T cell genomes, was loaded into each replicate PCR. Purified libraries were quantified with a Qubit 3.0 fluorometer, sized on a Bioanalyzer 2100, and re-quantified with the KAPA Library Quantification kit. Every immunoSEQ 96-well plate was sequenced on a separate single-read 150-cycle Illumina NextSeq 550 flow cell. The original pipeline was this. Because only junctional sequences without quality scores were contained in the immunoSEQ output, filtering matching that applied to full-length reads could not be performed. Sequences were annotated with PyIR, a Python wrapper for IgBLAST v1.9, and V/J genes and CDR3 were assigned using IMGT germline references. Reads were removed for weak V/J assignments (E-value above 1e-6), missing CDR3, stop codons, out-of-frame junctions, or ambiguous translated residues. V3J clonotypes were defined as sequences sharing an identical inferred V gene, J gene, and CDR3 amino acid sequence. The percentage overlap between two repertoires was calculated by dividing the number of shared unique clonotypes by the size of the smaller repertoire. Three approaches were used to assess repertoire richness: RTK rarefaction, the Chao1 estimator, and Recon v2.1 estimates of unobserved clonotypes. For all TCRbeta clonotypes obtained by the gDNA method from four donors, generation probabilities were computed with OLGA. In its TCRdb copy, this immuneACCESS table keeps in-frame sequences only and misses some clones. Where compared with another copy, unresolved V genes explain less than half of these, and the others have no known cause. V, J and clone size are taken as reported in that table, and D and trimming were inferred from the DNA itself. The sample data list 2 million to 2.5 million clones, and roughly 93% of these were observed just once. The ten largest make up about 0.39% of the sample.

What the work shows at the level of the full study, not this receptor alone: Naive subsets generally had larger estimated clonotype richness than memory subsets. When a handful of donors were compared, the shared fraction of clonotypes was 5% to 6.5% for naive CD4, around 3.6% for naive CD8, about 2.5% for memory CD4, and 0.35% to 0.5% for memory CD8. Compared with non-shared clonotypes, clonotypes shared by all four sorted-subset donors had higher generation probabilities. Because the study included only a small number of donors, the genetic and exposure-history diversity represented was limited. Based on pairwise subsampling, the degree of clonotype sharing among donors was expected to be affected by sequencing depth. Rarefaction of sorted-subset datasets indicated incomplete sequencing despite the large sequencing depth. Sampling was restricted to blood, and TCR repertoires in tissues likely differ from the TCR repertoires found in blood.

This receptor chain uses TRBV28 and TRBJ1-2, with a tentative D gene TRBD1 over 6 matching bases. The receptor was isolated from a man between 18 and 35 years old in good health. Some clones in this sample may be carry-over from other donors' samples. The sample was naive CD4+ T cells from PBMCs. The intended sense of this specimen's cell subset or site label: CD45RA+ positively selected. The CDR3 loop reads CASSVLSTGVTYGYTF. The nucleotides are TGTGCCAGCAGTGTCCTATCGACAGGAGTTACCTATGGCTACACCTTC.